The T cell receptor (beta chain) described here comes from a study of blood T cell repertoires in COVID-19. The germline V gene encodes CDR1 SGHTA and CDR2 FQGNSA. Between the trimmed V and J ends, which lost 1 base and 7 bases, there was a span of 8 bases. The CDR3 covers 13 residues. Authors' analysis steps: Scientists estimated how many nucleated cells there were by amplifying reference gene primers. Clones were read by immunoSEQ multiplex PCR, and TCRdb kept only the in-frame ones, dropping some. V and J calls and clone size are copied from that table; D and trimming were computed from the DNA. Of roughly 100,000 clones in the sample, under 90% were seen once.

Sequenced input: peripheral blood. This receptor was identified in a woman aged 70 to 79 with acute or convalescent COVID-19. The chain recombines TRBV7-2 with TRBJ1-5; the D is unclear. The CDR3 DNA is TGTGCCAGCAGCTTAGAAACGGGACAGCCCCAGCATTTT. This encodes CASSLETGQPQHF. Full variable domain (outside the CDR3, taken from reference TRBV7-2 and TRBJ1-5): GAGVSQSPSNKVTEKGKDVELRCDPISGHTALYWYRQSLGQGLEFLIYFQGNSAPDKSGLPSDRFSAERTGGSVSTLTIQRTQQEDSAVYLCASSLETGQPQHFGDGTRLSIL.